This T cell receptor (beta chain) was obtained from a study of T cell responses to AZD1222 COVID-19 vaccine. Regarding the study as a whole: The peak T cell response came first, and repertoires were sampled only after it.

With respect to this clone: As yet, its antigen is unknown.

Measured with immunoSEQ multiplex PCR; TCRdb has only the in-frame clones, and not every one. The sample contains 150,000 to 200,000 clones, just over 90% of which appear only once. The germline CDR1 and CDR2 sequences are SGHVS and FNYEAQ. The CDR3 sequence is 17 residues long. The V gene end was trimmed by 4 bases and the J gene end by 4 bases; junction bases not matched to a gene: 13. J is TRBJ2-5 and V is TRBV7-6, with 9 bases lining up with TRBD2. The specimen comprised peripheral blood, sampled 28 days after the second AZD1222 dose. The receptor comes from an adult who received the AZD1222 COVID-19 vaccine. CDR3 region: CASSSGPSGALRETQYF. CDR3 bases: TGTGCCAGCAGCTCCGGGCCTAGCGGGGCCCTTCGAGAGACCCAGTACTTC.